What follows are 13 T cell receptor beta chains derived from one specimen sequenced in a study of blood T cell repertoires in COVID-19. Assay: immunoSEQ multiplex PCR; the TCRdb copy retains only in-frame clones and omits some. The data show roughly 320,000 clones, roughly 91% seen once. Sequenced sample: peripheral blood. The receptors were gathered from a woman between 25 and 40 years old with COVID-19, enrolled during active disease.

V is TRBV3-1 (or the pseudogene TRBV3-2) and J is TRBJ2-1, with TRBD1 identical over 7 bases. Germline-derived CDR1 and CDR2 are LGHDT and YNNKEL (reference sequence). With 4 bases clipped from V and 4 bases from J, the junction kept 7 bases outside the gene matches. There are 15 residues in the CDR3. The CDR3 nucleotides are TGTGCCAGCAGCCCGGGACAGCTAACATACAATGAGCAGTTCTTC. Protein: CASSPGQLTYNEQFF.

The genes are TRBV7-2 and TRBJ1-5, with 7 bases identical to TRBD1. V lost 5 bases, J lost 7 bases, and 11 bases stayed unmatched. In germline, CDR1 is SGHTA, CDR2 FQGNSA. The CDR3 sequence is 15 residues long. The CDR3 DNA is TGTGCCAGCAGCCCCTCGACAGGGTCGGAACAGCCCCAGCATTTT. This encodes CASSPSTGSEQPQHF.

The V call is TRBV6-6, the J call TRBJ1-3; D is possibly TRBD1 (5 bases). This CDR3 has 13 amino acids. V dropped 5 bases and J dropped 4 bases, with 9 bases sitting between them. The germline V gene encodes CDR1 MNHNY and CDR2 SVGAGI (reference sequence). CDR3 loop: CASSQQEGNTIYF. The CDR3 nucleotides read TGTGCCAGCAGTCAACAGGAGGGAAACACCATATATTTT.

The rearrangement uses TRBV5-4 and TRBJ1-1, with D possibly TRBD1 on 5 matching bases. Germline V gene lookup returns CDR1 SGHNT and CDR2 YYREEE (reference sequence). With 0 bases removed from V and 10 bases from J, the gap between germline ends came to 16 bases. The CDR3 extends over 14 amino acids. The CDR3 spells CASSLGGVSGGAFF. The CDR3 bases are TGTGCCAGCAGCTTGGGAGGGGTGTCCGGGGGAGCTTTCTTT. Full variable domain (rest looked up from reference TRBV5-4 and TRBJ1-1): ETGVTQSPTHLIKTRGQQVTLRCSSQSGHNTVSWYQQALGQGPQFIFQYYREEENGRGNFPPRFSGLQFPNYSSELNVNALELDDSALYLCASSLGGVSGGAFFGQGTRLTVV.

The J gene is TRBJ2-5, the V gene TRBV19; 9 positions match TRBD1. Germline V CDR1 and CDR2: LNHDA, SQIVND (reference sequence). The CDR3 spans 16 residues. With 3 bases clipped from V and 2 bases from J, the junction kept 7 bases outside the gene matches. The CDR3 region is CASSMGPGQGQETQYF. The CDR3 nucleotides are TGTGCCAGTAGTATGGGGCCCGGACAGGGGCAAGAGACCCAGTACTTC. The full variable domain, completed using reference TRBV19 and TRBJ2-5, is DGGITQSPKYLFRKEGQNVTLSCEQNLNHDAMYWYRQDPGQGLRLIYYSQIVNDFQKGDIAEGYSVSREKKESFPLTVTSAQKNPTAFYLCASSMGPGQGQETQYFGPGTRLLVL.

CDR3 DNA: TGCGCCAGCAGTCAACGCTTGGGTAGAGAGGGCTGGTACGAGCAGTACGTC. It codes for CASSQRLGREGWYEQYV. The chain joins TRBV23-1 to TRBJ2-7, with a weak D call TRBD2 (5 bases). TRBV23-1 is filed as an ORF, its function uncertain. V lost 2 bases and J lost 4, with 21 bases in between. This CDR3 region has 17 residues.

This chain uses TRBV10-2 with TRBJ1-2; D uncertain. With 6 bases removed from V and 3 bases from J, the gap between germline ends came to 11 bases. Per the germline V gene, CDR1 is WSHSY and CDR2 is SAAADI. The CDR3 has 13 residues. The CDR3: CASSFEAYYGYTF. Here the CDR3 DNA reads TGCGCCAGCAGCTTTGAAGCTTACTATGGCTACACCTTC.

This chain uses TRBV7-9 with TRBJ2-7, with TRBD2 as a possible D gene (5 bases). Per the germline V gene, CDR1 is SEHNR and CDR2 is FQNEAQ (reference sequence). The CDR3 consists of 14 residues. The V and J ends lost 5 bases and 1 base respectively, with 12 bases between them. Written as DNA, the CDR3 is TGTGCCAGCAGCGAAGCAGCGGCTTCCTACGAGCAGTACTTC. Translated, it gives CASSEAAASYEQYF.

The J gene is TRBJ1-1, the V gene TRBV10-3, with D possibly being TRBD1 (5 bases). The CDR3 has 13 residues. CDR1 is ENHRY and CDR2 is SYGVKD in the germline V gene. The V end was cut by 6 bases, the J end by 9 bases, with 17 bases between. The CDR3 loop reads CAIRPDTDPKAFF. The CDR3 DNA reads TGTGCCATCAGGCCGGACACGGACCCTAAAGCTTTCTTT.

The CDR3 DNA sequence: TGTGCCAGCAGCTTATTGAGGAGCAACGAGCAGTACTTC. It encodes CASSLLRSNEQYF. The rearrangement uses TRBV7-8 and TRBJ2-7; D remains ambiguous. There are 13 residues in the CDR3. The germline V gene has CDR1 SGHVS and CDR2 FQNEAQ. Deletions cut 2 bases from V and 5 bases from J, with 10 bases between.

The chain uses TRBV5-5 and TRBJ1-1; no reliable D call. CDR3 length: 15 amino acids. Germline lookup yields CDR1 SGHKS and CDR2 YYEKEE (reference sequence). Deletions cut 4 bases from V and 1 base from J, with 14 bases between. CDR3 residues: CASSPIYSPNTEAFF. For the CDR3, the DNA is TGTGCCAGCAGCCCTATTTACAGTCCGAACACTGAAGCTTTCTTT.

The CDR3 DNA reads TGTGCCATCAGTGAGCCGACAGGGGGCTACGAGCAGTACTTC. As protein: CAISEPTGGYEQYF. The chain has TRBV10-3 and TRBJ2-7; 9 bases align to TRBD1. V dropped 2 bases and J dropped 3; count of bases not matched to a gene: 2. CDR3 length equals 14 residues. CDR1 is ENHRY, CDR2 SYGVKD, per germline.

The genes are TRBV18 and TRBJ2-3; TRBD2 matches at 12 bases. This CDR3 has 16 amino acids. CDR1 KGHSH and CDR2 LQKENI come from the germline V gene. V dropped 6 bases and J dropped 4; count of bases not matched to a gene: 8. This CDR3 reads CASSRPSGGAPDTQYF. DNA of the CDR3: TGTGCCAGCTCCCGCCCTAGCGGGGGGGCCCCAGATACGCAGTATTTT.